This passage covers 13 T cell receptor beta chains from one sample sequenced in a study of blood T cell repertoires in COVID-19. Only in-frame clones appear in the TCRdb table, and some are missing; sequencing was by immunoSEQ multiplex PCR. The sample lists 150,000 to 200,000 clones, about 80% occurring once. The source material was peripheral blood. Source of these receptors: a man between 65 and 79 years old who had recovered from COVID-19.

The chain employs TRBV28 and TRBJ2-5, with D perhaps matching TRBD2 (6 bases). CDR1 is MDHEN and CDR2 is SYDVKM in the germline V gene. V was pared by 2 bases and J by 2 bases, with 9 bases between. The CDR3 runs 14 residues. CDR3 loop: CASSLGGRQETQYF. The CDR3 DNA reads TGTGCCAGCAGTTTAGGAGGGCGGCAAGAGACCCAGTACTTC.

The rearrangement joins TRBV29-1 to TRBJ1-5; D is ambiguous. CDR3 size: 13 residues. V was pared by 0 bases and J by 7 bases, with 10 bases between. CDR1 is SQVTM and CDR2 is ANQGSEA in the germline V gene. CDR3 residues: CSVEEWAGQPQHF. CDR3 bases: TGCAGCGTTGAAGAGTGGGCTGGGCAGCCCCAGCATTTT.

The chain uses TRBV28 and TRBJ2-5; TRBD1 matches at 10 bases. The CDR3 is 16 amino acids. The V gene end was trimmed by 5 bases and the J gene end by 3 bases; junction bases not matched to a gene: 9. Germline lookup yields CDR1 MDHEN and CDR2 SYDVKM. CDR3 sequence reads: CASSPPRQGAKETQYF. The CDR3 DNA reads TGTGCCAGCAGTCCTCCTAGACAGGGGGCGAAAGAGACCCAGTACTTC.

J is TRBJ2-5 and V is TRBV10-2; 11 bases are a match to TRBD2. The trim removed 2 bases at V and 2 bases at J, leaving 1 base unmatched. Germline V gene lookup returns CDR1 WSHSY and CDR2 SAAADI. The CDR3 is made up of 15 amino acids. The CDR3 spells CASSERLAGQETQYF. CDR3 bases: TGCGCCAGCAGTGAGCGACTAGCGGGACAAGAGACCCAGTACTTC.

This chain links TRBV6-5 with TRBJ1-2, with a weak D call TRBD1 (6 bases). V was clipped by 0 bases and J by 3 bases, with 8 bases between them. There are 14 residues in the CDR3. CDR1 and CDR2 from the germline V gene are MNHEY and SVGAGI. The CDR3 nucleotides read TGTGCCAGCAGTTACTCTAGGGGGTACTATGGCTACACCTTC. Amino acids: CASSYSRGYYGYTF.

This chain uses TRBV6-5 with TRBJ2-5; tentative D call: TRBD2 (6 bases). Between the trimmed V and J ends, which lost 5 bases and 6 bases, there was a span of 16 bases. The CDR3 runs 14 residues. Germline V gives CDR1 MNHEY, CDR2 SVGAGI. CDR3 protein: CASSPSGGAKTQYF. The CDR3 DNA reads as TGTGCCAGCAGTCCCTCCGGGGGAGCAAAGACCCAGTACTTC.

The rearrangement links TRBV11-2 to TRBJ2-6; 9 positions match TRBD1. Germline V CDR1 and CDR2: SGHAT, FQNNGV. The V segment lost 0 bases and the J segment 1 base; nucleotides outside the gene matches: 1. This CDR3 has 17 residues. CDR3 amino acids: CASSLDGTGSGANVLTF. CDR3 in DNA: TGTGCCAGCAGCTTAGACGGGACAGGGTCTGGGGCCAACGTCCTGACTTTC.

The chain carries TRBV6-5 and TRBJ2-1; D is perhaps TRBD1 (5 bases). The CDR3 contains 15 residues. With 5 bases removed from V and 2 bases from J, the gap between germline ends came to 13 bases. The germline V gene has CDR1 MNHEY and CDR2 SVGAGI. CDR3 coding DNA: TGTGCCAGCAGTAGGGGCGCAAATACCTACAATGAGCAGTTCTTC. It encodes CASSRGANTYNEQFF.

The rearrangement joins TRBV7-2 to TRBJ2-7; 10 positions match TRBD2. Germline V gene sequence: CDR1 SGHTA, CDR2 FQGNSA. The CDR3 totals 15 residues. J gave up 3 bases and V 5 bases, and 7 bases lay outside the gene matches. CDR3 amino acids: CASSRSGTSVYEQYF. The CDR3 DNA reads TGTGCCAGCAGCCGCTCCGGGACTAGCGTCTACGAGCAGTACTTC.

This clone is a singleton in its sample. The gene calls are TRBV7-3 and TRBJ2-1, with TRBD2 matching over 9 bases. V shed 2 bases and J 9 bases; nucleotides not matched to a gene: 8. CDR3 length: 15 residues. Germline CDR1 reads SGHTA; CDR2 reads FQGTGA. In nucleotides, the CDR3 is TGTGCCAGCAGCTTAGCGGGAGGGCTAGGTAGTGAGCAGTTCTTC. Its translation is CASSLAGGLGSEQFF.

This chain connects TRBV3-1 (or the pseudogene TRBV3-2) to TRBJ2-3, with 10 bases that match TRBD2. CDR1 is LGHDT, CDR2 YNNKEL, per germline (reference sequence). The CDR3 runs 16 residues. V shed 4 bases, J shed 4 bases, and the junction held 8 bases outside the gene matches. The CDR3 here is CASSPGVAGGADTQYF. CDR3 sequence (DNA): TGTGCCAGCAGCCCCGGGGTAGCGGGAGGAGCAGATACGCAGTATTTT.

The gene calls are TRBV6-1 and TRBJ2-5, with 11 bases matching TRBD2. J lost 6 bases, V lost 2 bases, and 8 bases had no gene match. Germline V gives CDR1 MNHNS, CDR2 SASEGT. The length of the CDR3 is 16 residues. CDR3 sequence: CASSETLAGGWKTQYF. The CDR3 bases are TGTGCCAGCAGTGAAACCCTAGCGGGAGGCTGGAAGACCCAGTACTTC.

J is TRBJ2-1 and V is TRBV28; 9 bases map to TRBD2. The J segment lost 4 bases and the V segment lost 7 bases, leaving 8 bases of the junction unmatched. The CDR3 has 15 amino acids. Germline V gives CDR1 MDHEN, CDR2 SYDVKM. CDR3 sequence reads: CASTHGGRGYNEQFF. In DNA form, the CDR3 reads TGTGCCAGCACACACGGCGGGAGGGGATACAATGAGCAGTTCTTC.